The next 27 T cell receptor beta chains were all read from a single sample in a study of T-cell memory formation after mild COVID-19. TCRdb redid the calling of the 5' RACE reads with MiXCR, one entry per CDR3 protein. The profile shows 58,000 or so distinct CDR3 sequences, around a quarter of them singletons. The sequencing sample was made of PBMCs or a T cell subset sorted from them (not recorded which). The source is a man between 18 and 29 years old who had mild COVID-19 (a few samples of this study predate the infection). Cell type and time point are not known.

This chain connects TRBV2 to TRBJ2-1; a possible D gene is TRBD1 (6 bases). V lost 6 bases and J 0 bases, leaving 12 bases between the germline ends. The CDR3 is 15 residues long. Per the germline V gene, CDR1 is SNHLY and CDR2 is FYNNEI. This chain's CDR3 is CASRPQGSSYNEQFF. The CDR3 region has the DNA TGTGCCAGCAGACCACAGGGTAGCTCCTACAATGAGCAGTTCTTC. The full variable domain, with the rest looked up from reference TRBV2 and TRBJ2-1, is EPEVTQTPSHQVTQMGQEVILRCVPISNHLYFYWYRQILGQKVEFLVSFYNNEISEKSEIFDDQFSVERPDGSNFTLKIRSTKLEDSAMYFCASRPQGSSYNEQFFGPGTRLTVL.

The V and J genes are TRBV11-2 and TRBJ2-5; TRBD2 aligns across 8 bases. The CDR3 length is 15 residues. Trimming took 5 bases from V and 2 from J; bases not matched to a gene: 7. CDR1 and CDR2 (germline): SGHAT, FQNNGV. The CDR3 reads CASSPTPGGQETQYF. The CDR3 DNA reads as TGTGCCAGCAGCCCCACTCCGGGGGGGCAAGAGACCCAGTACTTC.

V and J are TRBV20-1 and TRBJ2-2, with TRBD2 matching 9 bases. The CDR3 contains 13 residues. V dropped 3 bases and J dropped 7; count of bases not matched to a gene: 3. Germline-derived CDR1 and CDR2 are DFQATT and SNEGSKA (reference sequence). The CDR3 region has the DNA TGCAGTGCTAGGGGACTAGCTGTCGGGGAGCTGTTTTTT. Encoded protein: CSARGLAVGELFF.

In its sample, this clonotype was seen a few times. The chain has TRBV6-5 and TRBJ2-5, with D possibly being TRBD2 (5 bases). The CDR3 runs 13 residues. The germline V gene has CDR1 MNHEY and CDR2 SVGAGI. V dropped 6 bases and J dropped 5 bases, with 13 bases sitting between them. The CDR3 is CASRLTRAETQYF. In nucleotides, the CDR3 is TGTGCCAGCAGACTAACGCGGGCGGAGACCCAGTACTTC.

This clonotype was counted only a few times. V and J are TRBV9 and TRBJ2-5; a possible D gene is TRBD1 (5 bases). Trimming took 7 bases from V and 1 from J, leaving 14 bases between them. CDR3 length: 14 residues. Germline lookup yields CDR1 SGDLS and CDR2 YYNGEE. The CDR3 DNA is TGTGCCAGCTCCCAACCAGGGATCCAAGAGACCCAGTACTTC. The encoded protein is CASSQPGIQETQYF. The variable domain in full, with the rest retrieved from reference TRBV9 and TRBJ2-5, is DSGVTQTPKHLITATGQRVTLRCSPRSGDLSVYWYQQSLDQGLQFLIQYYNGEERAKGNILERFSAQQFPDLHSELNLSSLELGDSALYFCASSQPGIQETQYFGPGTRLLVL.

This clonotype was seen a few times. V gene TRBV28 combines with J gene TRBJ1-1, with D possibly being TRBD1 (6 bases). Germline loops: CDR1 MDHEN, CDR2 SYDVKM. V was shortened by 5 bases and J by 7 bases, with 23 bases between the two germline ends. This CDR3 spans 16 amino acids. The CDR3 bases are TGTGCCAGCAGTGAGGGGTTCGACAGGAAAACGAGTGAAGCTTTCTTT. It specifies CASSEGFDRKTSEAFF.

For the CDR3, the DNA is TGTGCCAGCAGCCCCTGGGAAGCAGCCCAAGAGACCCAGTACTTC. The encoded protein is CASSPWEAAQETQYF. The chain is built from TRBV9 and TRBJ2-5; D unresolved. Germline CDR1 is SGDLS and CDR2 is YYNGEE. V was trimmed by 4 bases and J by 1 base, leaving 14 bases between them. The CDR3 contains 15 residues.

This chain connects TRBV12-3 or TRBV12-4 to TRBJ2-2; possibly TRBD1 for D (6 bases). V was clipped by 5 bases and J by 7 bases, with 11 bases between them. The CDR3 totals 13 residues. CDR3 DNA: TGTGCCAGCAGTCGAACAGGGAACGGGGAGCTGTTTTTT. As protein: CASSRTGNGELFF.

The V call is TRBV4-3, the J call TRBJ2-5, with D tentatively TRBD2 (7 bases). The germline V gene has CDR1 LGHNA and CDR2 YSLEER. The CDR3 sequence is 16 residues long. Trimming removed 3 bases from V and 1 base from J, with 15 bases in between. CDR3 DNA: TGCGCCAGCAGCCAGTCACGGGGGGCACTCCAAGAGACCCAGTACTTC. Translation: CASSQSRGALQETQYF.

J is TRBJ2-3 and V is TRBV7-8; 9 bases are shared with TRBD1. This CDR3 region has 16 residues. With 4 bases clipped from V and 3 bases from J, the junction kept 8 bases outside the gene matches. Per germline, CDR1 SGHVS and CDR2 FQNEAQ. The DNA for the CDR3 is TGTGCCAGCAGCTGGCCTGGGACAGGGAGAACAGATACGCAGTATTTT. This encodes CASSWPGTGRTDTQYF.

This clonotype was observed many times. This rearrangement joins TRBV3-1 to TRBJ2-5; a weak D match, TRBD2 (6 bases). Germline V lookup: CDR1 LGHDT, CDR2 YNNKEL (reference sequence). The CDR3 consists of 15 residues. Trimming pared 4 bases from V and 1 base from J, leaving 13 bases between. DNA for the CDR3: TGTGCCAGCAGCCCAAGCGGAGGGACCCAAGAGACCCAGTACTTC. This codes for CASSPSGGTQETQYF.

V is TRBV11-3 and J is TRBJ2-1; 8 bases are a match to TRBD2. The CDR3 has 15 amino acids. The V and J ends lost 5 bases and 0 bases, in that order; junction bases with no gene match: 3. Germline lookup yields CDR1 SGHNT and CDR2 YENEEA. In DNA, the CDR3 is TGTGCCAGCAGCGGAACTAGCGGCTCCTACAATGAGCAGTTCTTC. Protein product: CASSGTSGSYNEQFF.

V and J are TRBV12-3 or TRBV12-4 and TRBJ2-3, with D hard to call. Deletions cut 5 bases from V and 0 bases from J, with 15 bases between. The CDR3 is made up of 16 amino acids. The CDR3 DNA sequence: TGTGCCAGCAGTAGCCCGCTTAGGGCGAGCACAGATACGCAGTATTTT. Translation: CASSSPLRASTDTQYF.

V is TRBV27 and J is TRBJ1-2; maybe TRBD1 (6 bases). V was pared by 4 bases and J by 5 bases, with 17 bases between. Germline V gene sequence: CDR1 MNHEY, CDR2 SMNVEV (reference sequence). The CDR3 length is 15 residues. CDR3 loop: CASSYTSDSPYGYTF. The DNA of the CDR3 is TGTGCCAGCAGTTACACTTCGGACAGTCCTTATGGCTACACCTTC.

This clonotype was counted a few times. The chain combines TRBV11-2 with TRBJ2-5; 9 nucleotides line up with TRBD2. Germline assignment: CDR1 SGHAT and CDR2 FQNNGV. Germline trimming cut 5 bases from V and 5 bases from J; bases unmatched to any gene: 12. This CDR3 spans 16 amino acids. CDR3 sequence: CASSHGRRGGSETQYF. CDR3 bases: TGTGCCAGCAGCCATGGCCGGCGGGGGGGATCGGAGACCCAGTACTTC. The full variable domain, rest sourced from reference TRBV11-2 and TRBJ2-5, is EAGVAQSPRYKIIEKRQSVAFWCNPISGHATLYWYQQILGQGPKLLIQFQNNGVVDDSQLPKDRFSAERLKGVDSTLKIQPAKLEDSAVYLCASSHGRRGGSETQYFGPGTRLLVL.

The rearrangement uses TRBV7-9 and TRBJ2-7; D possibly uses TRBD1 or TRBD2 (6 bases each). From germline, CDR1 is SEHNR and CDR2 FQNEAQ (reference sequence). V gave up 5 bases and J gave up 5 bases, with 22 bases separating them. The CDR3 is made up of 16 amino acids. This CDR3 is CASSPRGRGARDEQYF. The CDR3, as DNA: TGTGCCAGCAGCCCCCGGGGTAGGGGGGCCAGAGACGAGCAGTACTTC.

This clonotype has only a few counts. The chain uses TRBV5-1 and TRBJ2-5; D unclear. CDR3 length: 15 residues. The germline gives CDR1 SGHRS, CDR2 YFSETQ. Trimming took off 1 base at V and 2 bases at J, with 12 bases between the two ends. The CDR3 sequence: CASSLYQEPQETQYF. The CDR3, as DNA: TGCGCCAGCAGCTTGTATCAGGAACCTCAAGAGACCCAGTACTTC.

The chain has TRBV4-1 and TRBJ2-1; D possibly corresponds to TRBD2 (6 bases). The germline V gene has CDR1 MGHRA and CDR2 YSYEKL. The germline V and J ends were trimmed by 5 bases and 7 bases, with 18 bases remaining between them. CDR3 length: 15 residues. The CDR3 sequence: CASSEGTGGKNEQFF. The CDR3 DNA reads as TGCGCCAGCAGCGAAGGGACTGGGGGAAAGAATGAGCAGTTCTTC.

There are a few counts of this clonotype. CDR3 nucleotide sequence: TGTGCCAGCAGCCCGGGGCAAGAGACCCAGTACTTC. Translating it yields CASSPGQETQYF. This chain connects TRBV6-2 or TRBV6-3 to TRBJ2-5; D is possibly TRBD2 (5 bases). The CDR3 consists of 12 residues. Deletions cut 6 bases from V and 2 bases from J, with 7 bases between. Germline CDR1 reads MNHEY; CDR2 reads SVGEGT.

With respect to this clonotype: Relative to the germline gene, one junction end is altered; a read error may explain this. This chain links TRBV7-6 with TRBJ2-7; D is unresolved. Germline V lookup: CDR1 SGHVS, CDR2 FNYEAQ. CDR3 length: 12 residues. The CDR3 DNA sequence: TGTGCCAGCAGCGCGTCTTCCTATGAGCAGTACTTC. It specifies CASSASSYEQYF.

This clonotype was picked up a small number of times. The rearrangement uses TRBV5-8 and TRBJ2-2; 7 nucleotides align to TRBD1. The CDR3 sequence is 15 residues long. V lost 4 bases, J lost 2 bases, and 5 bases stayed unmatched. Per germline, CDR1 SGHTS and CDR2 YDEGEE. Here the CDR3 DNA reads TGTGCCAGCAGCGGCCGGGACAGAAACACCGGGGAGCTGTTTTTT. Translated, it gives CASSGRDRNTGELFF.

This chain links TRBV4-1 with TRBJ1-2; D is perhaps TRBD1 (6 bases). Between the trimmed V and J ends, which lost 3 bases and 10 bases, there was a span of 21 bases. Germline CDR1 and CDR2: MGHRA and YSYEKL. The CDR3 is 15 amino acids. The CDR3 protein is CASSQRGGVENAYTF. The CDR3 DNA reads TGCGCCAGCAGCCAGAGGGGGGGAGTTGAGAATGCCTACACCTTC.

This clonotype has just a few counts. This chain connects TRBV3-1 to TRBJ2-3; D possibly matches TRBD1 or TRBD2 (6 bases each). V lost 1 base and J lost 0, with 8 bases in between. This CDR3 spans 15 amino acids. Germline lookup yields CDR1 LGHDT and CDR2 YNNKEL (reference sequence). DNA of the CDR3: TGTGCCAGCAGCCAAGTAGGGGGGAGCACAGATACGCAGTATTTT. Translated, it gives CASSQVGGSTDTQYF.

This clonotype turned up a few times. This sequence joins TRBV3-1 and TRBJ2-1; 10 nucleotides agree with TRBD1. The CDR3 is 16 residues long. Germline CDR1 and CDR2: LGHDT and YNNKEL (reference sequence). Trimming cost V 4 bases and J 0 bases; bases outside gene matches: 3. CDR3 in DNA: TGTGCCAGCAGCCTCGGACAGGGGGACTCCTACAATGAGCAGTTCTTC. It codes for CASSLGQGDSYNEQFF.

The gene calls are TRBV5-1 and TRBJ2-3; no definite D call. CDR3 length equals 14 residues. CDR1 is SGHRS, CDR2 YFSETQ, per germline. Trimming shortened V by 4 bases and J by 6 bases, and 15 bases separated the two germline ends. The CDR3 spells CASSPFRRSDTQYF. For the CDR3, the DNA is TGCGCCAGCAGCCCCTTCCGGCGGTCCGATACGCAGTATTTT.

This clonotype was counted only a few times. For the CDR3, the DNA is TGCAGCGTTGAAGGCCAGTGGGAGACCCAGTACTTC. As protein: CSVEGQWETQYF. The chain couples TRBV29-1 to TRBJ2-5; D remains unclear. Deletions cut 1 base from V and 5 bases from J, with 8 bases between. This CDR3 has 12 amino acids. CDR1 and CDR2 from the germline V gene are SQVTM and ANQGSEA.

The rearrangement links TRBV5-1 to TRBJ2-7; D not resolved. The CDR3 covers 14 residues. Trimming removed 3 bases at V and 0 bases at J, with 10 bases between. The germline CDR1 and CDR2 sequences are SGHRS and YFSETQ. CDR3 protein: CASSSPGSSYEQYF. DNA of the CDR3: TGCGCCAGCAGCTCTCCCGGGTCCTCCTACGAGCAGTACTTC.